The present T cell receptor (beta chain) was sequenced within a study of T cell changes during pregnancy in multiple sclerosis. Using immunoSEQ multiplex PCR, the repertoire was profiled, and TCRdb retains in-frame clones only, with some absent. The sample records about 36,000 clones, 88% being singletons. This clone is a singleton in its sample. Germline V CDR1 and CDR2: SGHVS, FQNEAQ. With V trimmed by 3 bases and J by 4 bases, 8 bases remained unmatched. CDR3 length equals 15 residues. The rearrangement links TRBV7-8 to TRBJ1-1, with TRBD1 identical over 7 bases. Here the sequenced sample was CD8+ T cells from peripheral blood mononuclear cells, taken in the third trimester of pregnancy. The receptor comes from a female donor with multiple sclerosis, enrolled in a pregnancy study. The CDR3 region is CASSFEARGFTEAFF. For the CDR3, the DNA is TGTGCCAGCAGCTTCGAAGCCAGGGGGTTCACTGAAGCTTTCTTT.